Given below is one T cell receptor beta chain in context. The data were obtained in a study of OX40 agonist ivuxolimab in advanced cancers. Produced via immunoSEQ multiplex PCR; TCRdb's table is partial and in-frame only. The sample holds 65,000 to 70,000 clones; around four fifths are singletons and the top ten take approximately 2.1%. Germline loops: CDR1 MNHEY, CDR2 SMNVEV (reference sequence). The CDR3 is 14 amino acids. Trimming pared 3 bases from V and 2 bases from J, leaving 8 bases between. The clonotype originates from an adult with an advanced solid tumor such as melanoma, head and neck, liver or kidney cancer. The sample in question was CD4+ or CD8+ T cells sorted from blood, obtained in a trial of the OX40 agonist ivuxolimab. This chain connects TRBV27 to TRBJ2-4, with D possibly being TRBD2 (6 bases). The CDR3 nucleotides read TGTGCCAGCAGTTTTGCGGGGTCCAAAAACATTCAGTACTTC. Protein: CASSFAGSKNIQYF.